This T cell receptor beta chain came from a study of T cell repertoires in cytomegalovirus infection. Across the study: Indications came from public TCR beta signatures; they pointed to CMV infection and to a matching HLA type. Broader study findings: Cumulated frequencies of public TCR beta families served to identify carriers of CMV plus the relevant HLA.

TCRdb recomputed calls from the reads with MiXCR, one row per CDR3 protein. This repertoire shows approximately 140,000 distinct CDR3 sequences, 7% to 10% found once; its top ten account for around 10%. This clonotype was observed a few times. The antigen remains unidentified. Per germline, CDR1 SQVTM and CDR2 ANQGSEA. CDR3 length equals 14 residues. Trimming stripped 5 bases from V and 0 bases from J, with 14 bases between. Sequencing was performed on PBMCs. The rearrangement links TRBV29-1 to TRBJ2-7; D is unclear. This clonotype was sampled from a human donor in good health (CMV status not recorded). Some clones in this sample may be carry-over from other donors' samples. The CDR3 region has the DNA TGCAGCGTTTCGAGTCCTCCGAGCTCCTACGAGCAGTACTTC. Translated: CSVSSPPSSYEQYF.